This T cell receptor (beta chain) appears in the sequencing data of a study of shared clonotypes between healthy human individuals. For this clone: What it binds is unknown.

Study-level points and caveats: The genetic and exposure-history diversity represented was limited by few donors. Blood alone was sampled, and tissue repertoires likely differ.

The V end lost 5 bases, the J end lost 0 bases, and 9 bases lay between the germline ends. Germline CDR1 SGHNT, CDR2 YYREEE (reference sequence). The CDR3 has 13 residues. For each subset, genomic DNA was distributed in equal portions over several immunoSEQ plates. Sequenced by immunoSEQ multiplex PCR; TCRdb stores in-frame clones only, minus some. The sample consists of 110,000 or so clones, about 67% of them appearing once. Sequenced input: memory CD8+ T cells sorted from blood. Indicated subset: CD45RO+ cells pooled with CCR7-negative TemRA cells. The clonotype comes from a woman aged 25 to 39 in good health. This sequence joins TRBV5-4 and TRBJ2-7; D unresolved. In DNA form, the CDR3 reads TGTGCCAGCAGAGGAGACATCTCCTACGAGCAGTACTTC. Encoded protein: CASRGDISYEQYF.